The next 32 T cell receptor beta chains were all read from a single sample in a study of shared clonotypes between healthy human individuals. Generated by immunoSEQ multiplex PCR, the TCRdb table keeps only in-frame clones and is missing some. Seen here are millions of clones, about 92% observed once, and the top ten hold over 1.5%. The naive CD8 population came from CD45RO-negative cells selected for CCR7, without terminally differentiated effector memory CD45RA+ cells. The specimen was naive CD8+ T cells from PBMCs. The receptors derive from a man in his late teens or twenties in good health. Some clones in this sample may be carry-over from other donors' samples.

In regard to this clone: This sample includes further DNA sequences coding for the same CDR3. The V and J genes are TRBV7-3 and TRBJ2-1, with TRBD2 matching 9 bases. The CDR3 covers 15 residues. CDR1 is SGHTA, CDR2 FQGTGA, per germline. The V and J ends lost 2 bases and 6 bases, in that order; junction bases with no gene match: 5. The DNA for the CDR3 is TGTGCCAGCAGCTTAGCGGGAGGGCCTTCCAATGAGCAGTTCTTC. As protein: CASSLAGGPSNEQFF. The variable domain in full, with the rest retrieved from reference TRBV7-3 and TRBJ2-1, is GAGVSQTPSNKVTEKGKYVELRCDPISGHTALYWYRQSLGQGPEFLIYFQGTGAADDSGLPNDRFFAVRPEGSVSTLKIQRTERGDSAVYLCASSLAGGPSNEQFFGPGTRLTVL.

In this sample, this clone turned up a few times. Other DNA variants within this sample encode the same CDR3. As DNA, the CDR3 is TGTGCCAGCAGGAGAGACAGAGATCAGCCCCAGCATTTT. Its protein product is CASRRDRDQPQHF. The rearrangement links TRBV28 to TRBJ1-5; D perhaps matches TRBD1 (5 bases). V was cut by 6 bases and J by 5 bases, with 11 bases left in between. This CDR3 is 13 amino acids long. The germline V gene encodes CDR1 MDHEN and CDR2 SYDVKM.

This chain links TRBV28 with TRBJ2-7, with 7 nucleotides matching TRBD1. V shed 9 bases, J shed 4 bases, and the junction held 12 bases outside the gene matches. CDR1 and CDR2 from the germline V gene are MDHEN and SYDVKM. The length of the CDR3 is 14 residues. The CDR3 reads CASQSQQGPYEQYF. The CDR3 nucleotides read TGTGCCAGTCAGTCTCAACAGGGGCCGTACGAGCAGTACTTC.

The gene calls are TRBV7-9 and TRBJ2-7; D gene uncertain. This CDR3 has 14 residues. The V end was cut by 3 bases, the J end by 3 bases, with 12 bases between. Germline V CDR1 and CDR2: SEHNR, FQNEAQ (reference sequence). This CDR3 reads CASSLVVGDYEQYF. CDR3 bases: TGTGCCAGCAGCTTGGTGGTAGGCGACTACGAGCAGTACTTC.

Concerning this clone itself: The sample contains more than one DNA sequence encoding this CDR3. CDR3 region: CASSFRGPNTEAFF. The CDR3 DNA is TGTGCCAGCAGTTTCAGGGGGCCGAACACTGAAGCTTTCTTT. V and J are TRBV28 and TRBJ1-1; 8 nucleotides line up with TRBD1. The V and J ends lost 3 bases and 1 base, in that order; junction bases with no gene match: 1. The CDR3 extends over 14 amino acids. Germline V CDR1 and CDR2: MDHEN, SYDVKM. Variable domain in full (rest from reference TRBV28 and TRBJ1-1): DVKVTQSSRYLVKRTGEKVFLECVQDMDHENMFWYRQDPGLGLRLIYFSYDVKMKEKGDIPEGYSVSREKKERFSLILESASTNQTSMYLCASSFRGPNTEAFFGQGTRLTVV.

The V call is TRBV19, the J call TRBJ1-2, with D maybe TRBD1 (5 bases). With 5 bases removed from V and 4 bases from J, the gap between germline ends came to 17 bases. The CDR3 is 15 amino acids. CDR1 and CDR2 from the germline V gene are LNHDA and SQIVND (reference sequence). The CDR3 nucleotides are TGTGCCAGTAGTCCCCCAGTAGGGGAGGGCTATGGCTACACCTTC. Its protein is CASSPPVGEGYGYTF. Based on the CDR3 plus reference TRBV19 and TRBJ1-2, the full variable domain is DGGITQSPKYLFRKEGQNVTLSCEQNLNHDAMYWYRQDPGQGLRLIYYSQIVNDFQKGDIAEGYSVSREKKESFPLTVTSAQKNPTAFYLCASSPPVGEGYGYTFGSGTRLTVV.

The rearrangement links TRBV7-2 to TRBJ2-7; D is tentatively TRBD1 or TRBD2 (5 bases each). Germline V lookup: CDR1 SGHTA, CDR2 FQGNSA. V shed 1 base and J shed 4 bases, with 11 bases lying between them. The CDR3 covers 14 residues. The CDR3 region has the DNA TGTGCCAGCAGCTTAGAGCCGGGGCCGTACGAGCAGTACTTC. This sequence encodes CASSLEPGPYEQYF.

This chain links TRBV5-8 with TRBJ2-7, with 9 positions matching TRBD1. After removal of 3 bases from V and 7 bases from J, the junction contained 8 bases not matched to a gene. Per germline, CDR1 SGHTS and CDR2 YDEGEE. The CDR3 spans 14 residues. The CDR3 DNA follows: TGTGCCAGCAGCTCCCGGGACAGGGTGCGGGAGCAGTACTTC. It is translated as CASSSRDRVREQYF.

The chain has TRBV7-8 and TRBJ1-1; 10 bases align to TRBD1. Germline CDR1 and CDR2: SGHVS and FQNEAQ. The CDR3 is 16 residues long. V gave up 5 bases and J gave up 3 bases; unmatched junction bases: 9. The CDR3 nucleotides are TGTGCCAGCAGCGAAGGGACAGGGGACTGGTACACTGAAGCTTTCTTT. This codes for CASSEGTGDWYTEAFF.

To note about this clone: The identical CDR3 is also encoded by other nucleotide sequences in the sample. J is TRBJ2-7 and V is TRBV29-1, with 7 bases fitting TRBD1. The CDR3 is made up of 12 amino acids. Germline loops: CDR1 SQVTM, CDR2 ANQGSEA. J lost 3 bases, V lost 7 bases, and 6 bases had no gene match. The DNA for the CDR3 is TGCAGCGGCGGGCAGGGGGTCTACGAGCAGTACTTC. This codes for CSGGQGVYEQYF.

This rearrangement joins TRBV4-1 to TRBJ2-3; D gene uncertain. Trimming pared 1 base from V and 0 bases from J, leaving 14 bases between. The germline gives CDR1 MGHRA, CDR2 YSYEKL. The CDR3 totals 17 residues. Written as DNA, the CDR3 is TGCGCCAGCAGCCAAGCCGCAAGGTTCCCGAGCACAGATACGCAGTATTTT. Its protein is CASSQAARFPSTDTQYF.

The chain is built from TRBV11-1 and TRBJ2-7; tentatively, D is TRBD2 (6 bases). Deletions cut 5 bases from V and 2 bases from J, with 16 bases between. Germline values: CDR1 SGHAT, CDR2 FQDESV (reference sequence). The CDR3 spans 15 residues. The CDR3 spells CASSPERGLPYEQYF. The CDR3, as DNA: TGTGCCAGCAGCCCAGAACGGGGGTTACCCTACGAGCAGTACTTC.

This chain links TRBV13 with TRBJ1-2; D is unclear. Germline values: CDR1 PRHDT, CDR2 FYEKMQ (reference sequence). The CDR3 is 16 residues long. Between the trimmed V and J ends, which lost 5 bases and 2 bases, there was a span of 18 bases. CDR3 region: CASSPARGVRNYGYTF. CDR3 in DNA: TGTGCCAGCAGCCCCGCCCGCGGGGTCCGGAACTATGGCTACACCTTC.

V is TRBV2 and J is TRBJ2-7; 7 bases agree with TRBD1. V was pared by 10 bases and J by 0 bases, with 12 bases of the junction left unmatched. The CDR3 totals 15 residues. The V gene's germline CDR1 is SNHLY and CDR2 FYNNEI. The CDR3 spells CATLGRDSSSYEQYF. DNA for the CDR3: TGTGCCACTCTCGGTCGGGACAGCAGCTCCTACGAGCAGTACTTC.

V is TRBV7-9 and J is TRBJ2-3, with 8 nucleotides matching TRBD2. From germline, CDR1 is SEHNR and CDR2 FQNEAQ (reference sequence). The V gene end was trimmed by 5 bases and the J gene end by 2 bases; junction bases not matched to a gene: 6. The CDR3 is 15 amino acids. Written as DNA, the CDR3 is TGTGCCAGCAGCCCCCGGGAGGGTCCCACAGATACGCAGTATTTT. Translated: CASSPREGPTDTQYF.

The CDR3 spells CASSSVSTDTQYF. CDR3 in DNA: TGCGCCAGCAGCTCCGTTAGCACAGATACGCAGTATTTT. This chain joins TRBV4-3 and TRBJ2-3, with D uncertain. Germline lookup yields CDR1 LGHNA and CDR2 YSLEER. CDR3 length equals 13 residues. The ends were cut back, 5 bases at V and 0 bases at J, with 6 bases in the middle.

The chain employs TRBV19 and TRBJ2-1, with D tentatively TRBD1 (5 bases). The CDR3 extends over 16 amino acids. Trimming cost V 5 bases and J 7 bases, with 21 bases left between them. CDR1 LNHDA and CDR2 SQIVND come from the germline V gene (reference sequence). DNA for the CDR3: TGTGCCAGTAGTCCTCAGGGTTTTTTCGGGTTGAATGAGCAGTTCTTC. Protein product: CASSPQGFFGLNEQFF.

The V gene is TRBV4-2, the J gene TRBJ2-5; 10 bases map to TRBD2. Trimming took 2 bases from V and 3 from J; bases not matched to a gene: 15. The CDR3 loop spans 19 amino acids. Germline V gene data show CDR1 as LGHNA and CDR2 as YNFKEQ. The CDR3 loop is CASSQYSPGTSVSKETQYF. CDR3 DNA: TGTGCCAGCAGCCAATACAGCCCCGGGACTAGCGTCTCAAAAGAGACCCAGTACTTC.

This chain uses TRBV29-1 with TRBJ2-7; TRBD1 might be the D (6 bases). The V gene's germline CDR1 is SQVTM and CDR2 ANQGSEA. V lost 6 bases and J lost 7, with 16 bases in between. This CDR3 has 12 amino acids. The CDR3 sequence is CSVLEQGLEQYF. The CDR3 nucleotides read TGCAGCGTGCTTGAACAGGGTTTGGAGCAGTACTTC.

This chain joins TRBV7-9 and TRBJ2-7; 9 positions agree with TRBD1. CDR1 is SEHNR, CDR2 FQNEAQ, per germline (reference sequence). Trimming at V came to 4 bases and at J to 13 bases, leaving 8 bases not matched to a gene. The CDR3 spans 12 residues. The CDR3 DNA is TGTGCCAGCAGCTCCCTCCGGGACAGGGACTACTTC. Translated, it gives CASSSLRDRDYF.

The chain recombines TRBV29-1 with TRBJ2-7, with D perhaps being TRBD1 or TRBD2 (5 bases each). V lost 6 bases and J lost 2, with 11 bases in between. The V gene's germline CDR1 is SQVTM and CDR2 ANQGSEA. The CDR3 contains 12 residues. The DNA for the CDR3 is TGCAGCGTCCGGGACGGACCCTACGAGCAGTACTTC. It specifies CSVRDGPYEQYF.

The V gene is TRBV5-1, the J gene TRBJ2-7; D is perhaps TRBD2 (6 bases). V dropped 5 bases and J dropped 6 bases, with 12 bases sitting between them. The length of the CDR3 is 12 residues. Germline CDR1 is SGHRS and CDR2 is YFSETQ. The CDR3 nucleotides read TGCGCCAGCAGACTACTGGGGGGCGAGCAGTACTTC. This sequence encodes CASRLLGGEQYF.

Note on this clone: Other DNA variants within this sample encode the same CDR3. The gene calls are TRBV18 and TRBJ2-7; D is unresolved. The V end lost 0 bases, the J end lost 2 bases, and 8 bases lay between the germline ends. This CDR3 comprises 14 residues. CDR1 and CDR2 from the germline V gene are KGHSH and LQKENI. The CDR3 nucleotides are TGTGCCAGCTCACCACCGGACGGACCCTACGAGCAGTACTTC. Its translation is CASSPPDGPYEQYF.

This chain links TRBV6-5 with TRBJ2-7; 9 bases align to TRBD1. The V gene end was trimmed by 2 bases and the J gene end by 6 bases; junction bases not matched to a gene: 5. CDR1 and CDR2 from the germline V gene are MNHEY and SVGAGI. The CDR3 has 14 amino acids. CDR3 amino acids: CASSYVTGGGEQYF. CDR3 in DNA: TGTGCCAGCAGTTACGTTACAGGGGGCGGCGAGCAGTACTTC.

This chain connects TRBV6-5 to TRBJ1-1; 8 nucleotides align to TRBD1. The CDR3 length is 16 residues. Trimming took 0 bases from V and 0 from J; bases not matched to a gene: 3. Germline V gene data show CDR1 as MNHEY and CDR2 as SVGAGI. CDR3 sequence: CASSYSQGAVNTEAFF. The CDR3 nucleotides are TGTGCCAGCAGTTACTCCCAGGGGGCGGTGAACACTGAAGCTTTCTTT.

Written as DNA, the CDR3 is TGTGCCAGCAGTTTTAGGCAGGGCTCCGGGCAGTACTTC. Translation gives CASSFRQGSGQYF. The chain is built from TRBV27 and TRBJ2-7; D might be TRBD1 (5 bases). Trimming left V 3 bases short and J 9 bases short, with 15 bases between. This CDR3 contains 13 residues. Germline V gene lookup returns CDR1 MNHEY and CDR2 SMNVEV (reference sequence).

The CDR3 nucleotides are TGTGCCATCAGCCTACCGGACAGTTCCCCAGTGATGGATGGCTACACCTTC. It specifies CAISLPDSSPVMDGYTF. The V call is TRBV10-3, the J call TRBJ1-2; a possible D gene is TRBD1 (6 bases). The length of the CDR3 is 17 residues. The V gene lost 6 bases and the J gene lost 6 bases, with 26 bases spanning the gap. The germline V gene encodes CDR1 ENHRY and CDR2 SYGVKD.

This clone has a handful of counts. The V and J genes are TRBV18 and TRBJ1-1; no clear D gene. CDR3 length equals 11 residues. The ends were cut back, 6 bases at V and 8 bases at J, with 10 bases in the middle. The germline gives CDR1 KGHSH, CDR2 LQKENI. The CDR3 loop is CASSTAGEAFF. In DNA, the CDR3 is TGTGCCAGCTCCACGGCTGGGGAAGCTTTCTTT.

J is TRBJ2-5 and V is TRBV11-2; tentatively, D is TRBD2 (6 bases). The V and J ends lost 1 base and 2 bases respectively, with 11 bases between them. Germline assignment: CDR1 SGHAT and CDR2 FQNNGV. This CDR3 has 15 residues. The CDR3 reads CASSLGPREQETQYF. The CDR3 DNA follows: TGTGCCAGCAGCTTAGGCCCACGGGAGCAAGAGACCCAGTACTTC.

V and J are TRBV5-1 and TRBJ2-3; 7 nucleotides agree with TRBD1. CDR1 SGHRS and CDR2 YFSETQ come from the germline V gene. J was trimmed by 5 bases and V by 0 bases; bases with no gene match: 3. The CDR3 is 14 amino acids. CDR3 DNA sequence: TGCGCCAGCAGCTTGGAGGACAGGAGAGATACGCAGTATTTT. Translation: CASSLEDRRDTQYF.

The gene calls are TRBV2 and TRBJ1-3, with D possibly matching TRBD1 (6 bases). V was cut by 6 bases and J by 0 bases, with 15 bases left in between. There are 16 residues in the CDR3. CDR1 SNHLY and CDR2 FYNNEI come from the germline V gene. The DNA for the CDR3 is TGTGCCAGCAGGGAGGGGGGACCCCGCTCTGGAAACACCATATATTTT. It is translated as CASREGGPRSGNTIYF. Filled out from reference TRBV2 and TRBJ1-3, the complete variable domain reads EPEVTQTPSHQVTQMGQEVILRCVPISNHLYFYWYRQILGQKVEFLVSFYNNEISEKSEIFDDQFSVERPDGSNFTLKIRSTKLEDSAMYFCASREGGPRSGNTIYFGEGSWLTVV.

Regarding this clone: The sample holds other DNA sequences that translate to the same CDR3. The chain carries TRBV28 and TRBJ2-1, with D perhaps TRBD1 (6 bases). From germline, CDR1 is MDHEN and CDR2 SYDVKM. This CDR3 spans 15 amino acids. V was clipped by 2 bases and J by 2 bases, with 10 bases between them. CDR3 sequence reads: CASSLGRGAYNEQFF. The CDR3 DNA is TGTGCCAGCAGTTTAGGCAGGGGCGCCTACAATGAGCAGTTCTTC. Full variable domain (missing parts from reference TRBV28 and TRBJ2-1): DVKVTQSSRYLVKRTGEKVFLECVQDMDHENMFWYRQDPGLGLRLIYFSYDVKMKEKGDIPEGYSVSREKKERFSLILESASTNQTSMYLCASSLGRGAYNEQFFGPGTRLTVL.